This T cell receptor beta chain was captured by sequencing in a study of blood T cell repertoires in COVID-19. Across the study: PBMCs, B-cell-depleted T cells, or T cells provided the cDNA or gDNA that made up the material.

The CDR3 runs to 15 residues. Trimming cost V 0 bases and J 4 bases, with 10 bases left between them. Germline values: CDR1 SGHRS, CDR2 YFSETQ. TCRdb's table, derived via immunoSEQ multiplex PCR, lists solely in-frame clones and lacks some. The table lists roughly 200,000 clones, 70% to 90% of them singletons. This clonotype was sampled from a woman aged 80 or older with acute or convalescent COVID-19. The specimen was peripheral blood. The J gene is TRBJ2-2, the V gene TRBV5-1; D unresolved. In DNA form, the CDR3 reads TGCGCCAGCAGCTTGGTGTCAGCGAGCACCGGGGAGCTGTTTTTT. Residues: CASSLVSASTGELFF.